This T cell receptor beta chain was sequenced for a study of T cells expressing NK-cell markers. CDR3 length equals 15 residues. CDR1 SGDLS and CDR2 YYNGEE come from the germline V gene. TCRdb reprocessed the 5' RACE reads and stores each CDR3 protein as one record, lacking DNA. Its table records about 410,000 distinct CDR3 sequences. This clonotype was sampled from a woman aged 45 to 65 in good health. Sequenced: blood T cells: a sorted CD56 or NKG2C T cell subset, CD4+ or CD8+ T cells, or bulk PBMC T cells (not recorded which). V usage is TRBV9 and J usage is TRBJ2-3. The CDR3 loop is CASSPSGPSTDTQYF.